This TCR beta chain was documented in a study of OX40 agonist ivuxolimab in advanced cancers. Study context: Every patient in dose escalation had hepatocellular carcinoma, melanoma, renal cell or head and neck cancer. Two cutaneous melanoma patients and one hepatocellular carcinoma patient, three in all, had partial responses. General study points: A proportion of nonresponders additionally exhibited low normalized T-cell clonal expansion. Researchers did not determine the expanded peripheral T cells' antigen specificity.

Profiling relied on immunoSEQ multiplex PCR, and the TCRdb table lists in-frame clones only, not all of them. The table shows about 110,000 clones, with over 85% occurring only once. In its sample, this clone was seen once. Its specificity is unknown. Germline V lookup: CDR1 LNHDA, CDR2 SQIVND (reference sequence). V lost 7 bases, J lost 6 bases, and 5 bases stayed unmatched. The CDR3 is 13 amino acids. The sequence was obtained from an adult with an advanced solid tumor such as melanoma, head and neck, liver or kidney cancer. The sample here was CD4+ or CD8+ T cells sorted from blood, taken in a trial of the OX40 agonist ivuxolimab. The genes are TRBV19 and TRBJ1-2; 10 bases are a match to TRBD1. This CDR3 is CASTDGTGDGYTF. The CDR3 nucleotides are TGTGCCAGTACCGATGGGACAGGGGATGGCTACACCTTC.